This T cell receptor (beta chain) was recovered during a study of cytomegalovirus exposure and HLA in healthy donors. Study-level background: Counted in an early data release were about 86 million unique TCRs from HLA-typed donors. Overall study results and limits: Later analysis demonstrated an association between a missense DCLRE1C variant and TCR beta V- and J-gene trimming. An assumption of roughly uniform sequencing depth across donors underlay the presence/absence analyses.

CDR3 length equals 15 residues. Per germline, CDR1 SGHRS and CDR2 YFSETQ. Trimming shortened V by 0 bases and J by 2 bases, and 12 bases separated the two germline ends. The PCR made use of 60 Vbeta and 13 Jbeta primers. Only in-frame clones appear in the TCRdb table, and some are missing; sequencing was by immunoSEQ multiplex PCR. The data hold 60,000 to 70,000 clones, with less than 80% observed a single time. Concerning this clone itself: Its antigen is still unknown.

The receptor comes from a man aged 55 to 70 in good health and CMV-seropositive. V is TRBV5-1 and J is TRBJ2-7; D perhaps matches TRBD2 (6 bases). Material for sequencing was PBMCs. The CDR3 coding sequence is TGCGCCAGCAGCTTGGGTGAGGGAGGTACCTACGAGCAGTACTTC. Residues: CASSLGEGGTYEQYF.